This TCR beta chain derives from a study of CD8 T cells in ankylosing spondylitis. General study points: About 8 highly homologous variants made up a TCR beta motif that seemed to typify ankylosing spondylitis blood. Existing reports had already noted some motif variants in reactive arthritis synovial fluid and blood.

This clonotype was seen once. Its antigen is still unknown. Quantitative 5'-RACE was performed with molecular barcodes, and it yielded the TCR beta libraries. TCRdb processed the 5' RACE reads anew with MiXCR; each CDR3 protein has one entry. The profile shows 250,000 to 350,000 distinct CDR3 sequences, less than 25% of them singletons. Trimming took off 6 bases at V and 2 bases at J, with 17 bases between the two ends. The germline V gene encodes CDR1 SEHNR and CDR2 FQNEAQ (reference sequence). The CDR3 is made up of 15 amino acids. The TCR comes from a female donor with ankylosing spondylitis or in good health (not recorded which). The chain links TRBV7-9 to TRBJ2-7, with D hard to call. Material: blood, either unsorted or a sorted T cell fraction (not recorded which). This chain's CDR3 is CASSPLRAAPYEQYF. The CDR3 DNA reads TGTGCCAGCAGTCCGTTGCGTGCAGCCCCCTACGAGCAGTACTTC.